This T cell receptor beta chain stems from a study of T cell responses to AZD1222 COVID-19 vaccine. Per the germline V gene, CDR1 is GTSNPN and CDR2 is SVGIG (reference sequence). The CDR3 has 12 residues. V lost 3 bases and J 7 bases, leaving 7 bases between the germline ends. Only in-frame clones appear in the TCRdb table, and some are missing; sequencing was by immunoSEQ multiplex PCR. The data contain 110,000 or so clones, about 90% of them singletons. Points from the study as a whole: Increases in Spike-specific TCR breadth and depth were seen after two AZD1222 doses.

Points on this clone: The target antigen is unknown.

The sequence came from an adult in good health. The sample was peripheral blood, taken on day 0 of AZD1222 vaccination. The J gene is TRBJ1-6, the V gene TRBV30, with a tentative D call TRBD1 (5 bases). The CDR3 DNA sequence: TGTGCCTGGAGGCCAGGGAATTCACCCCTCCACTTT. The encoded protein is CAWRPGNSPLHF.